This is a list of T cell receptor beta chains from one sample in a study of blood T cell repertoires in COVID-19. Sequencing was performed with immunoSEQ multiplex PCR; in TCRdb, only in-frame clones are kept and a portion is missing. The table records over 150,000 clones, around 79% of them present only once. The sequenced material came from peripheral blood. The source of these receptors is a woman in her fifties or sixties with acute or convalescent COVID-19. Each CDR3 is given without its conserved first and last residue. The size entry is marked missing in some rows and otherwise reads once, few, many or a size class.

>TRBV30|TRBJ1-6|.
AFRDRESSPLH
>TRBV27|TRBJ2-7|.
ASSLNYGSYEQY
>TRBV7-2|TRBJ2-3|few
ASSPGGPGTDTQY
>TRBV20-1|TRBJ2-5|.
SANDWRNQETQY
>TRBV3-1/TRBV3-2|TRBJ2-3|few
ASSRGLAGGGTDTQY
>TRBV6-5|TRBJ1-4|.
ASSASRGREKLF
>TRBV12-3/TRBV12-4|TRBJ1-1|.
ASSYETGRSF
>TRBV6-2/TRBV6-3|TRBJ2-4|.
ASSGTEATQLAKNIQY
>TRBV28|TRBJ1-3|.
ASSPTYGTPGNTIY
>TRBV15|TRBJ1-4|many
ATSMGAAGTEKLF
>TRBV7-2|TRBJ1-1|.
ASSLSPIVTEAF
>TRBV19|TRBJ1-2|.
ARVTAPGYT
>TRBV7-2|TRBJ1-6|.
ASSLVGGNSPLH
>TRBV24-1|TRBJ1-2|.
ATSDPGTGIRGYT
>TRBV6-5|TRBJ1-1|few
ASRPGQGNTEAF
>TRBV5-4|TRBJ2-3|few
ASSHSGKTDTQY
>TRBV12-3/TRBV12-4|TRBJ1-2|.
ASSSFYGYT
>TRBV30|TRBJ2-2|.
AWSVLLAGIANTGELF
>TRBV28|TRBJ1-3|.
ASSRQGLRNTIY
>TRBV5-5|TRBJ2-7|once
ASSAEQGRGPYEQY
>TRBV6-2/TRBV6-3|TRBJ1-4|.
ASSYSAFGQGSPTNEKLF
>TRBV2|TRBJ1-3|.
ASSADRISGNTIY
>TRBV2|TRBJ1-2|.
ASTDSSYGYT
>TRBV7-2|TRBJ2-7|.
ASSLVGGTGNAYEQY
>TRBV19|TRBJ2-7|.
ASSTWTGRGSYEQY
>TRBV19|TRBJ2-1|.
ASSQDRATYNEQF
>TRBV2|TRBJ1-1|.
ASRPGQQNTEAF
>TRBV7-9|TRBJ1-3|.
ASSSTGSTGNTIY
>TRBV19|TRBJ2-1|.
ASSIGAVTDRNEQF
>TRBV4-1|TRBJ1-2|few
ASSQDPGFNYGYT
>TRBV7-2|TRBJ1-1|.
ASSLGGRTEAF
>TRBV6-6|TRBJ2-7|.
ASSLEGARYEQY
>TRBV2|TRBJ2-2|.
ASMYGGGNTGELF
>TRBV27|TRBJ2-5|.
ASSQTSGPQY
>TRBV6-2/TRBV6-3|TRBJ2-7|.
ASSFSGRSYEQY
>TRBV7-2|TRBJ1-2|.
ASPERGGYT
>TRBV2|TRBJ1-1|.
ASNRAGTEAF
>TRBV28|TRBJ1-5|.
ASTAGPVGAQH
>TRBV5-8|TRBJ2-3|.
ASSFPIYTQY
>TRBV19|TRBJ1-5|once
ASSTQVSLQPQH
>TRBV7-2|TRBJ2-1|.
ASSLEARGEQF
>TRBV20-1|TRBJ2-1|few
SASRGDNEQF
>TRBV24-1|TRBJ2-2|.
ATSDPTTGGTGELF
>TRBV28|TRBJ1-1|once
ASSLAGNTEAF
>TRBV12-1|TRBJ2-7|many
ASRQSLYEQY
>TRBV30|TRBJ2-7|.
AWSRLAGVPEQY
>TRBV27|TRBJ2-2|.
ASSPLAGGPPGELF
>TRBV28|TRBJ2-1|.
ASSLLASGRAFDEQF
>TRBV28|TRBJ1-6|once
ASSRTVSNSPLH
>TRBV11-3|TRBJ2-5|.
ASSLGLAEETQY
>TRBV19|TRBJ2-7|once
ASSLTGASYEQY
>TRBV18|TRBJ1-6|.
ASSPNMGGIGSPLH
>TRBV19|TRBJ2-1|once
ASGPTGSYNEQF
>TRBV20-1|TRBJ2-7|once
SASLGTGSHEQY
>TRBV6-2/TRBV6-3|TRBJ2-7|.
ASSYLGQAKPYEQY
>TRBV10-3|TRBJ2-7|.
AISDQTSSYEQY
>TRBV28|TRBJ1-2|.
ASIAGTGGFGYT
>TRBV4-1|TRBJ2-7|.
ASSVGRVYEQY
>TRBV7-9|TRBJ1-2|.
ASSLTHSKADIGDYGYT
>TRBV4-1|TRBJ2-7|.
ASSQVPTSHGTDYEQY